Shown below are 18 T cell receptor beta chains from a single sample sequenced in a study of shared clonotypes between healthy human individuals. Some clones are missing from TCRdb's copy, which holds only in-frame ones; the method was immunoSEQ multiplex PCR. The sample lists over 2 million clones; roughly 94% were seen once. Sequencing was carried out using naive CD4+ T cells sorted from blood. Sample subset: CD45RA+ positively selected. The receptors were sampled from a man in his late teens or twenties in good health.

The genes are TRBV9 and TRBJ2-3, with D maybe TRBD1 (6 bases). The CDR3 length is 17 residues. The germline V gene has CDR1 SGDLS and CDR2 YYNGEE. V lost 2 bases to trimming and J lost 0 bases, with 16 bases between them. The DNA for the CDR3 is TGTGCCAGCAGCGTTGCCGGGACACCCACTAGCACAGATACGCAGTATTTT. It yields the protein CASSVAGTPTSTDTQYF.

The chain carries TRBV18 and TRBJ1-4; possible D gene TRBD1, 5 bases. The CDR3 has 15 amino acids. Germline assignment: CDR1 KGHSH and CDR2 LQKENI. The V end lost 3 bases, the J end lost 5 bases, and 13 bases lay between the germline ends. The CDR3 region has the DNA TGTGCCAGCTCACCTGGCGTGCGGGGGAATGAAAAACTGTTTTTT. This gives the protein CASSPGVRGNEKLFF.

The rearrangement uses TRBV5-6 and TRBJ1-1; D remains ambiguous. This CDR3 is 14 amino acids long. V was clipped by 3 bases and J by 5 bases, with 14 bases between them. Germline lookup yields CDR1 SGHDT and CDR2 YYEEEE. Here the CDR3 reads CASSYPEYGTEAFF. DNA for the CDR3: TGTGCCAGCAGCTATCCAGAGTATGGGACTGAAGCTTTCTTT. Based on the CDR3 plus reference TRBV5-6 and TRBJ1-1, the full variable domain is DAGVTQSPTHLIKTRGQQVTLRCSPKSGHDTVSWYQQALGQGPQFIFQYYEEEERQRGNFPDRFSGHQFPNYSSELNVNALLLGDSALYLCASSYPEYGTEAFFGQGTRLTVV.

V is TRBV27 and J is TRBJ2-7; 7 bases are shared with TRBD1. CDR3 length: 12 amino acids. CDR1 and CDR2 from the germline V gene are MNHEY and SMNVEV (reference sequence). V trimming: 7 bases; J trimming: 3 bases; junction bases outside the gene matches: 3. Here the CDR3 reads CASKDRDYEQYF. In DNA, the CDR3 is TGTGCCAGCAAAGACAGGGACTACGAGCAGTACTTC.

This clone was observed once. This sequence joins TRBV5-6 and TRBJ2-4; 8 nucleotides agree with TRBD1. V lost 1 base to trimming and J lost 6 bases; unmatched junction nucleotides: 9. The CDR3 has 16 amino acids. CDR1 and CDR2 from the germline V gene are SGHDT and YYEEEE. CDR3 amino acids: CASSLWGRQGLNIQYF. Written as DNA, the CDR3 is TGTGCCAGCAGCTTGTGGGGAAGACAGGGGTTAAACATTCAGTACTTC.

The V call is TRBV5-1, the J call TRBJ2-2; D perhaps matches TRBD1 (5 bases). This CDR3 comprises 16 residues. The V gene lost 2 bases and the J gene lost 1 base, with 12 bases spanning the gap. Germline lookup yields CDR1 SGHRS and CDR2 YFSETQ. DNA of the CDR3: TGCGCCAGCAGCTTTCAGGGAAGTGGGAACACCGGGGAGCTGTTTTTT. This sequence encodes CASSFQGSGNTGELFF.

V and J are TRBV11-2 and TRBJ2-6; possibly TRBD1 for D (5 bases). The length of the CDR3 is 13 residues. Germline V gives CDR1 SGHAT, CDR2 FQNNGV. Trimming removed 5 bases from V and 11 bases from J, with 13 bases in between. The DNA for the CDR3 is TGTGCCAGCAGCGCCTCAGGGCGAGACGTCCTGACTTTC. This encodes CASSASGRDVLTF. The full variable domain, completed using reference TRBV11-2 and TRBJ2-6, is EAGVAQSPRYKIIEKRQSVAFWCNPISGHATLYWYQQILGQGPKLLIQFQNNGVVDDSQLPKDRFSAERLKGVDSTLKIQPAKLEDSAVYLCASSASGRDVLTFGAGSRLTVL.

The rearrangement uses TRBV29-1 and TRBJ2-7, with D perhaps matching TRBD1 or TRBD2 (5 bases each). CDR1 and CDR2 from the germline V gene are SQVTM and ANQGSEA. Between the trimmed V and J ends, which lost 7 bases and 0 bases, there was a span of 10 bases. The CDR3 is 12 amino acids. The CDR3 DNA reads TGCAGCGCCCCCGGGGCCTCCTACGAGCAGTACTTC. Protein sequence: CSAPGASYEQYF.

V and J are TRBV2 and TRBJ2-7, with D possibly called TRBD1 or TRBD2 (6 bases each). Trimming shortened V by 1 base and J by 2 bases, and 12 bases separated the two germline ends. Germline values: CDR1 SNHLY, CDR2 FYNNEI. The CDR3 covers 15 residues. CDR3 bases: TGTGCCAGCAGTGAAGGGAAAGGGGGGCCCTACGAGCAGTACTTC. Translated: CASSEGKGGPYEQYF.

In the case of this clone: This clone may be a read error of a much larger clone one base away. This chain joins TRBV2 and TRBJ1-5, with 8 nucleotides matching TRBD1. CDR1 and CDR2 (germline): SNHLY, FYNNEI. The CDR3 is 13 residues long. Trimming cost V 4 bases and J 5 bases; bases outside gene matches: 1. The CDR3 region is CASSGTGYQPQHF. The CDR3 coding sequence is TGTGCCAGCAGTGGGACAGGGTATCAGCCCCAGCATTTT.

The chain has TRBV10-1 and TRBJ1-4; D is perhaps TRBD1 (6 bases). CDR3 length: 14 residues. The V end was cut by 3 bases, the J end by 5 bases, with 10 bases between. CDR1 is WNHNN, CDR2 SYGVQD, per germline (reference sequence). The CDR3 loop reads CASSDGGPNEKLFF. CDR3 nucleotide sequence: TGCGCCAGCAGTGACGGGGGGCCCAATGAAAAACTGTTTTTT.

This clone was seen once. The chain is built from TRBV5-4 and TRBJ2-5; D possibly corresponds to TRBD2 (6 bases). The CDR3 runs to 16 residues. The V end was cut by 4 bases, the J end by 1 base, with 17 bases between. Germline lookup yields CDR1 SGHNT and CDR2 YYREEE (reference sequence). CDR3 amino acids: CASSLPGLRAQETQYF. CDR3 coding DNA: TGTGCCAGCAGCCTACCGGGACTCCGGGCCCAAGAGACCCAGTACTTC. Full variable domain (remainder filled in from reference TRBV5-4 and TRBJ2-5): ETGVTQSPTHLIKTRGQQVTLRCSSQSGHNTVSWYQQALGQGPQFIFQYYREEENGRGNFPPRFSGLQFPNYSSELNVNALELDDSALYLCASSLPGLRAQETQYFGPGTRLLVL.

The chain links TRBV5-1 to TRBJ1-4; TRBD1 agrees at 8 bases. In germline, CDR1 is SGHRS, CDR2 YFSETQ. The CDR3 has 14 residues. Trimming cost V 5 bases and J 8 bases; bases outside gene matches: 8. CDR3 in DNA: TGCGCCAGCAGTAGTCAGGGGGCTTGGGAAAAACTGTTTTTT. Translation: CASSSQGAWEKLFF.

The chain uses TRBV30 and TRBJ1-6; 7 nucleotides align to TRBD1. V trimming: 5 bases; J trimming: 2 bases; junction bases outside the gene matches: 0. The CDR3 is 13 residues long. Germline V CDR1 and CDR2: GTSNPN, SVGIG (reference sequence). The CDR3 loop is CAWGTAYNSPLHF. CDR3 sequence (DNA): TGTGCCTGGGGGACAGCCTATAATTCACCCCTCCACTTT.

As concerns this clone: The sample holds other DNA sequences that translate to the same CDR3. J is TRBJ1-5 and V is TRBV18; TRBD1 matches at 7 bases. V lost 2 bases and J lost 2; bases outside the gene matches: 0. This CDR3 region has 14 residues. Germline V CDR1 and CDR2: KGHSH, LQKENI. The CDR3 loop is CASSPGQGNQPQHF. The CDR3 bases are TGTGCCAGCTCACCAGGACAGGGCAATCAGCCCCAGCATTTT.

This chain joins TRBV11-3 and TRBJ2-7, with TRBD2 matching 11 bases. This CDR3 contains 15 residues. V shed 5 bases and J 0 bases; nucleotides not matched to a gene: 3. Germline values: CDR1 SGHNT, CDR2 YENEEA. This CDR3 reads CASSPGTSGSYEQYF. The CDR3 bases are TGTGCCAGCAGCCCCGGGACTAGCGGCTCCTACGAGCAGTACTTC.

On this clone itself: The sample has other DNA sequences that encode this CDR3 too. The chain has TRBV11-2 and TRBJ2-7; 12 nucleotides align to TRBD2. The length of the CDR3 is 15 residues. V trimming: 5 bases; J trimming: 0 bases; junction bases outside the gene matches: 2. Germline CDR1 and CDR2: SGHAT and FQNNGV. The CDR3 sequence is CASSTTSGSSYEQYF. CDR3 in DNA: TGTGCCAGCAGCACGACTAGCGGGAGCTCCTACGAGCAGTACTTC. Based on the CDR3 plus reference TRBV11-2 and TRBJ2-7, the full variable domain is EAGVAQSPRYKIIEKRQSVAFWCNPISGHATLYWYQQILGQGPKLLIQFQNNGVVDDSQLPKDRFSAERLKGVDSTLKIQPAKLEDSAVYLCASSTTSGSSYEQYFGPGTRLTVT.

A single count supports this clone. This sequence joins TRBV5-4 and TRBJ2-7; D remains ambiguous. This CDR3 spans 12 amino acids. The germline V gene has CDR1 SGHNT and CDR2 YYREEE (reference sequence). V was clipped by 0 bases and J by 4 bases, with 5 bases between them. The CDR3 loop is CASSLDWYEQYF. CDR3 DNA: TGTGCCAGCAGCTTGGATTGGTACGAGCAGTACTTC.